The T cell receptor beta chain described here comes from a study of blood T cell repertoires in COVID-19. As for the study in general: The study drew acute and convalescent COVID-19 samples from the United States, Italy and Spain. The cDNA or gDNA used as material had been derived from T cells, B-cell-depleted T cells, or PBMCs.

In the original analysis: For nucleated cells, counts were estimated from reference gene primer amplification. The data were produced by immunoSEQ multiplex PCR, yet TCRdb's version contains in-frame clones alone and is incomplete. The V and J calls and clone size were taken over from that table, and D and trimming were inferred from the DNA. Seen here are a few hundred thousand clones, around 80% observed once, and the top ten hold around 1.5%. Germline V gene sequence: CDR1 SGHNT, CDR2 YENEEA. The ends lost 4 bases at V and 6 bases at J; junction bases unmatched: 6. This CDR3 comprises 14 residues.

Sequencing was done on a sample of peripheral blood. The chain uses TRBV11-3 and TRBJ2-3; 8 bases line up with TRBD1. The sequence was obtained from a woman aged 40 to 50 who had recovered from COVID-19. CDR3 bases: TGTGCCAGCAGCTCCGGGACAGGATTGGATACGCAGTATTTT. It specifies CASSSGTGLDTQYF.